The rows below give T cell receptor beta chains drawn from one sample of a study of shared clonotypes between healthy human individuals. Clones were read by immunoSEQ multiplex PCR, and TCRdb kept only the in-frame ones, dropping some. The profile covers some 2,400,000 clones, with 95% appearing a single time and 0.1% to 0.15% taken by the ten largest. Sequenced material: naive CD4+ T cells sorted from blood. Receptor source: a young man in good health. CDR3s include the opening cysteine and the closing phenylalanine or tryptophan. The order of the fields is J gene, clone size, D gene, CDR3 length, V gene, CDR3 DNA, CDR3 protein. A D gene is named only where the DNA matches it firmly. Only some rows state a clone size, as once, few, many or a class for expanded clones.

j_gene: TRBJ2-7
abundance: .
d_gene: TRBD2
len: 15
v_gene: TRBV28
CDR3nt: TGTGCCAGCAGTCGCAAACTAGCGGGGGCCGAAGAGCAGTACTTC
CDR3aa: CASSRKLAGAEEQYF

j_gene: TRBJ1-4
abundance: .
d_gene: .
len: 16
v_gene: TRBV7-2
CDR3nt: TGTGCCAGCAGCTTCCCAACAGGCCCGAGGAATGAAAAACTGTTTTTT
CDR3aa: CASSFPTGPRNEKLFF

j_gene: TRBJ1-4
abundance: .
d_gene: TRBD1
len: 14
v_gene: TRBV28
CDR3nt: TGTGCCAGCAGTACCGGGACAGAGAATGAAAAACTGTTTTTT
CDR3aa: CASSTGTENEKLFF

j_gene: TRBJ2-7
abundance: once
d_gene: .
len: 14
v_gene: TRBV30
CDR3nt: TGTGCCTGGAGTCTGGAGCGGTTCTCCTACGAGCAGTACTTC
CDR3aa: CAWSLERFSYEQYF

j_gene: TRBJ2-7
abundance: few
d_gene: .
len: 13
v_gene: TRBV6-5
CDR3nt: TGTGCCAGCAGCTGGGGTGCTAAGTACGAGCAGTACTTC
CDR3aa: CASSWGAKYEQYF

j_gene: TRBJ2-5
abundance: .
d_gene: TRBD1
len: 14
v_gene: TRBV7-3
CDR3nt: TGTGCCAGCAGCTCCGGGACAGTGGGAGAGACCCAGTACTTC
CDR3aa: CASSSGTVGETQYF

j_gene: TRBJ1-3
abundance: .
d_gene: .
len: 13
v_gene: TRBV14
CDR3nt: TGTGCCAGCAGCGCGAGCTCTGGAAACACCATATATTTT
CDR3aa: CASSASSGNTIYF

j_gene: TRBJ1-3
abundance: .
d_gene: .
len: 15
v_gene: TRBV27
CDR3nt: TGTGCCAGCAGTTTAGGATTGAACTCTGGAAACACCATATATTTT
CDR3aa: CASSLGLNSGNTIYF

j_gene: TRBJ2-3
abundance: .
d_gene: .
len: 14
v_gene: TRBV14
CDR3nt: TGTGCCAGCAGCCGATTCGTTGGGATGGGTACGCAGTATTTT
CDR3aa: CASSRFVGMGTQYF

j_gene: TRBJ2-7
abundance: .
d_gene: TRBD1
len: 15
v_gene: TRBV2
CDR3nt: TGTGCCAGCAGTGCCTTGGACAGGGGGCGCTTTGAGCAGTACTTC
CDR3aa: CASSALDRGRFEQYF

j_gene: TRBJ2-1
abundance: .
d_gene: .
len: 15
v_gene: TRBV5-4
CDR3nt: TGTGCCAGCAGCTTGCGGCAGGGCCCCTACAATGAGCAGTTCTTC
CDR3aa: CASSLRQGPYNEQFF

j_gene: TRBJ1-2
abundance: .
d_gene: .
len: 13
v_gene: TRBV7-2
CDR3nt: TGTGCCAGCAGCTCGCAGGGTTTCCCCGGCTACACCTTC
CDR3aa: CASSSQGFPGYTF

j_gene: TRBJ2-5
abundance: .
d_gene: TRBD2
len: 16
v_gene: TRBV19
CDR3nt: TGTGCCAGTAGCAAAATTAGCGGGAGTATAGCAGAGACCCAGTACTTC
CDR3aa: CASSKISGSIAETQYF

j_gene: TRBJ1-6
abundance: .
d_gene: TRBD1
len: 16
v_gene: TRBV5-1
CDR3nt: TGCGCCAGCAGCGACGGCGGGACAGAACCCTCCTCACCCCTCCACTTT
CDR3aa: CASSDGGTEPSSPLHF

j_gene: TRBJ1-5
abundance: .
d_gene: TRBD1
len: 15
v_gene: TRBV28
CDR3nt: TGTGCCAGCAGTCCCAGGACAGGGGAAAATCAGCCCCAGCATTTT
CDR3aa: CASSPRTGENQPQHF

j_gene: TRBJ2-1
abundance: .
d_gene: TRBD1
len: 15
v_gene: TRBV28
CDR3nt: TGTGCCAGCAGCTATGCGGGGACAGGGTTCGATGAGCAGTTCTTC
CDR3aa: CASSYAGTGFDEQFF

j_gene: TRBJ1-1
abundance: .
d_gene: .
len: 15
v_gene: TRBV28
CDR3nt: TGTGCCAGCAAGGCGAGGGTAGGGCGGGACACTGAAGCTTTCTTT
CDR3aa: CASKARVGRDTEAFF

j_gene: TRBJ1-5
abundance: .
d_gene: .
len: 15
v_gene: TRBV5-6
CDR3nt: TGTGCCAGCAGTATAACTGGGGACGGGAATCAGCCCCAGCATTTT
CDR3aa: CASSITGDGNQPQHF

j_gene: TRBJ2-1
abundance: .
d_gene: TRBD2
len: 15
v_gene: TRBV9
CDR3nt: TGTGCCAGCAGCGTAGTTGGGACTACCTACAATGAGCAGTTCTTC
CDR3aa: CASSVVGTTYNEQFF

j_gene: TRBJ1-5
abundance: .
d_gene: TRBD1
len: 17
v_gene: TRBV5-6
CDR3nt: TGTGCCAGCAGCTGGGGACCCGGGACAGCCCCCAATCAGCCCCAGCATTTT
CDR3aa: CASSWGPGTAPNQPQHF

j_gene: TRBJ2-2
abundance: .
d_gene: .
len: 14
v_gene: TRBV7-8
CDR3nt: TGTGCCAGCAGCTTAGGGCAGAACACCGGGGAGCTGTTTTTT
CDR3aa: CASSLGQNTGELFF

j_gene: TRBJ2-3
abundance: .
d_gene: .
len: 17
v_gene: TRBV19
CDR3nt: TGTGCCAGTAGTACCCTCTCCGTCACAGGGCCCCAAGATACGCAGTATTTT
CDR3aa: CASSTLSVTGPQDTQYF

j_gene: TRBJ1-2
abundance: .
d_gene: TRBD1
len: 14
v_gene: TRBV2
CDR3nt: TGTGCCAGCAGTCCCGGGACAGGTGGATATGGCTACACCTTC
CDR3aa: CASSPGTGGYGYTF

j_gene: TRBJ2-7
abundance: .
d_gene: .
len: 11
v_gene: TRBV20-1
CDR3nt: TGCAGTGCTAGAGAGGTGCCGCAGCAGTACTTC
CDR3aa: CSAREVPQQYF

j_gene: TRBJ1-5
abundance: .
d_gene: TRBD1
len: 15
v_gene: TRBV2
CDR3nt: TGTGCCAGCAGGGGGTCGGACAGGGTGCATCAGCCCCAGCATTTT
CDR3aa: CASRGSDRVHQPQHF

j_gene: TRBJ2-5
abundance: .
d_gene: .
len: 14
v_gene: TRBV5-6
CDR3nt: TGTGCCAGCAGCTTGGCCGATTGGGGGGAGACCCAGTACTTC
CDR3aa: CASSLADWGETQYF

j_gene: TRBJ1-1
abundance: .
d_gene: .
len: 13
v_gene: TRBV6-5
CDR3nt: TGTGCCAGCCAGTTACTAGAGGGAACTGAAGCTTTCTTT
CDR3aa: CASQLLEGTEAFF

j_gene: TRBJ2-7
abundance: .
d_gene: .
len: 12
v_gene: TRBV2
CDR3nt: TGTGCCAGCAGTGAAAACGGGAACGAGCAGTACTTC
CDR3aa: CASSENGNEQYF

j_gene: TRBJ1-5
abundance: .
d_gene: TRBD1
len: 16
v_gene: TRBV5-1
CDR3nt: TGCGCCAGCAGCGAAAACGGACAGGGCAGCGGACAGCCCCAGCATTTT
CDR3aa: CASSENGQGSGQPQHF

j_gene: TRBJ2-1
abundance: .
d_gene: TRBD2
len: 15
v_gene: TRBV10-3
CDR3nt: TGTGCCATCAGTGAGGTCGGGGGAGGGCCAAATGAGCAGTTCTTC
CDR3aa: CAISEVGGGPNEQFF

j_gene: TRBJ1-3
abundance: .
d_gene: .
len: 14
v_gene: TRBV2
CDR3nt: TGTGCCAGCAAACTCGAGGAAGCTGGAAACACCATATATTTT
CDR3aa: CASKLEEAGNTIYF

j_gene: TRBJ1-2
abundance: .
d_gene: TRBD1
len: 15
v_gene: TRBV6-6
CDR3nt: TGTGCCAGCAGTTCTCATTTTACAGGGGACTATGGCTACACCTTC
CDR3aa: CASSSHFTGDYGYTF

j_gene: TRBJ2-1
abundance: .
d_gene: .
len: 16
v_gene: TRBV7-5
CDR3nt: TGTGCCAGAAGCTTCCTACTGAAGGCATTCTACAATGAGCAGTTCTTC
CDR3aa: CARSFLLKAFYNEQFF

j_gene: TRBJ2-7
abundance: .
d_gene: .
len: 12
v_gene: TRBV10-2
CDR3nt: TGCGCCAGCAGTGAGCAAGCACGGGAGCAGTACTTC
CDR3aa: CASSEQAREQYF

j_gene: TRBJ2-2
abundance: once
d_gene: .
len: 16
v_gene: TRBV11-3
CDR3nt: TGTGCCAGCAGCTTAGAAATTAGAGAGGGAACCGGGGAGCTGTTTTTT
CDR3aa: CASSLEIREGTGELFF

j_gene: TRBJ2-7
abundance: .
d_gene: TRBD2
len: 17
v_gene: TRBV13
CDR3nt: TGTGCCAGCAGGCAGACTAGCGGGGGGGCCCGGCCCTACGAGCAGTACTTC
CDR3aa: CASRQTSGGARPYEQYF

j_gene: TRBJ2-5
abundance: .
d_gene: .
len: 16
v_gene: TRBV10-3
CDR3nt: TGTGCCATCAGGCCTGGCGGAGGAGGGAACCAAGAGACCCAGTACTTC
CDR3aa: CAIRPGGGGNQETQYF

j_gene: TRBJ2-6
abundance: .
d_gene: .
len: 15
v_gene: TRBV7-3
CDR3nt: TGTGCCAGCAGCGCGGACGGGTCTGGGGCCAACGTCCTGACTTTC
CDR3aa: CASSADGSGANVLTF

j_gene: TRBJ2-3
abundance: .
d_gene: .
len: 15
v_gene: TRBV21-1
CDR3nt: TGTGCCAGCAGCATAAGAGCGAGGTTCACAGATACGCAGTATTTT
CDR3aa: CASSIRARFTDTQYF

j_gene: TRBJ1-2
abundance: .
d_gene: .
len: 14
v_gene: TRBV6-5
CDR3nt: TGTGCCAGCAGTTACGACGGGGTGAATTATGGCTACACCTTC
CDR3aa: CASSYDGVNYGYTF

j_gene: TRBJ2-7
abundance: once
d_gene: .
len: 13
v_gene: TRBV5-1
CDR3nt: TGCGCCAGCAGTGGTAATCTTCGGCAACAGCAGTACTTC
CDR3aa: CASSGNLRQQQYF

j_gene: TRBJ1-1
abundance: .
d_gene: .
len: 14
v_gene: TRBV5-1
CDR3nt: TGCGCCAGCAGCTCGCTCCCAGGGGCTACTGAAGCTTTCTTT
CDR3aa: CASSSLPGATEAFF

j_gene: TRBJ1-5
abundance: .
d_gene: .
len: 18
v_gene: TRBV5-8
CDR3nt: TGTGCCAGCAGCTTGGGGGGGACACTTCCCAGGGGCAATCAGCCCCAGCATTTT
CDR3aa: CASSLGGTLPRGNQPQHF

j_gene: TRBJ1-6
abundance: .
d_gene: .
len: 15
v_gene: TRBV5-1
CDR3nt: TGCGCCAGCAGCTTAGGGGTGTCGGGTAATTCACCCCTCCACTTT
CDR3aa: CASSLGVSGNSPLHF